One sample yielded the 17 T cell receptor beta chains listed below, sequenced in a study of blood T cells in healthy people across ages. The authors ran a second PCR of 7 to 11 cycles using a sample-barcoded 5' primer and a J-beta primer mix. TCRdb analysed the 5' RACE reads with MiXCR anew, one entry per CDR3 protein. The sample carries around 1,000,000 distinct CDR3 sequences, roughly a quarter recorded once. These data were also filed under a second study, of T cells of mothers and their children.

Material: blood. These receptors were collected from a girl aged 2 to 9 in good health.

In its sample, this clonotype was seen once. The V call is TRBV6-1, the J call TRBJ2-1; D ambiguous. The germline V gene encodes CDR1 MNHNS and CDR2 SASEGT. The CDR3 has 13 amino acids. V gave up 4 bases and J gave up 4 bases, with 8 bases separating them. The CDR3: CASSASVYNEQFF. The DNA of the CDR3 is TGTGCCAGCAGTGCATCAGTTTACAATGAGCAGTTCTTC.

This clonotype occurred a few times. The chain combines TRBV5-5 with TRBJ2-1, with D perhaps matching TRBD2 (5 bases). This CDR3 comprises 13 residues. V was clipped by 7 bases and J by 4 bases, with 12 bases between them. Germline V gene sequence: CDR1 SGHKS, CDR2 YYEKEE (reference sequence). The CDR3 DNA sequence: TGTGCCAGCCTCGGGGAGTGGTACAATGAGCAGTTCTTC. As protein: CASLGEWYNEQFF. Supplemented by reference TRBV5-5 and TRBJ2-1, the full variable domain reads DAGVTQSPTHLIKTRGQQVTLRCSPISGHKSVSWYQQVLGQGPQFIFQYYEKEERGRGNFPDRFSARQFPNYSSELNVNALLLGDSALYLCASLGEWYNEQFFGPGTRLTVL.

A few counts support this clonotype. The rearrangement joins TRBV7-6 to TRBJ2-5; maybe TRBD1 (6 bases). The V end lost 5 bases, the J end lost 2 bases, and 9 bases lay between the germline ends. This CDR3 comprises 13 residues. CDR1 and CDR2 (germline): SGHVS, FNYEAQ. CDR3 sequence reads: CASSGGIQETQYF. The CDR3 DNA sequence: TGTGCCAGCAGCGGGGGCATTCAAGAGACCCAGTACTTC.

This clonotype has a handful of counts. This chain joins TRBV4-1 and TRBJ2-6; D ambiguous. Between the trimmed V and J ends, which lost 0 bases and 1 base, there was a span of 4 bases. Germline lookup yields CDR1 MGHRA and CDR2 YSYEKL. The CDR3 length is 15 residues. The CDR3 DNA follows: TGCGCCAGCAGCCAAGACCCATCTGGGGCCAACGTCCTGACTTTC. Translation gives CASSQDPSGANVLTF.

The chain joins TRBV20-1 to TRBJ2-3; D remains ambiguous. There are 11 residues in the CDR3. With 3 bases removed from V and 4 bases from J, the gap between germline ends came to 5 bases. From germline, CDR1 is DFQATT and CDR2 SNEGSKA (reference sequence). The CDR3 nucleotides are TGCAGTGCTAGTGTTTCAGATACGCAGTATTTT. This codes for CSASVSDTQYF.

V usage is TRBV20-1 and J usage is TRBJ2-3, with 7 nucleotides matching TRBD2. Germline assignment: CDR1 DFQATT and CDR2 SNEGSKA (reference sequence). CDR3 length equals 15 residues. Losses at the gene ends were 2 bases for V and 7 bases for J; bases not matched to a gene: 12. The CDR3 sequence is CSARLGGRAGNTQYF. The DNA for the CDR3 is TGCAGTGCTAGATTGGGAGGGCGAGCGGGTAATACGCAGTATTTT.

This clonotype has only a few counts. This chain links TRBV7-9 with TRBJ1-1, with 8 bases aligning to TRBD1. Germline V CDR1 and CDR2: SEHNR, FQNEAQ (reference sequence). V lost 5 bases, J lost 7 bases, and 15 bases stayed unmatched. This CDR3 spans 16 amino acids. DNA of the CDR3: TGTGCCAGCAGCCCTCTAATCACGGGACAGGACTTTGAAGCTTTCTTT. Its protein is CASSPLITGQDFEAFF.

In its sample, this clonotype was seen a few times. One end of the junction fails to match germline, which may point to a read error. The gene calls are TRBV20-1 and TRBJ2-5, with 12 positions matching TRBD2. CDR3 length equals 12 residues. Germline V CDR1 and CDR2: DFQATT, SNEGSKA (reference sequence). CDR3 DNA sequence: TGCAGTGCTGTCGAGACTAGCGGGAGACTCTTCTTC. Residues: CSAVETSGRLFF.

The chain employs TRBV2 and TRBJ2-1; D uncertain. This CDR3 is built from 14 residues. Trimming pared 6 bases from V and 3 bases from J, leaving 12 bases between. Germline V gene lookup returns CDR1 SNHLY and CDR2 FYNNEI. DNA of the CDR3: TGTGCCAGCAGGACGGATGGGAACTACAATGAGCAGTTCTTC. Translation gives CASRTDGNYNEQFF.

This clonotype was counted only a few times. This rearrangement joins TRBV15 to TRBJ2-2; 7 positions agree with TRBD1. Losses at the gene ends were 1 base for V and 6 bases for J; bases not matched to a gene: 14. Germline-derived CDR1 and CDR2 are LNHNV and YYDKDF (reference sequence). The CDR3 has 18 residues. The CDR3 nucleotides are TGTGCCACCAGCAGAGGGCCCCCGGGACAGACCCGGTCCGGGGAGCTGTTTTTT. Translation: CATSRGPPGQTRSGELFF.

A few counts support this clonotype. The V call is TRBV28, the J call TRBJ1-1; unclear D gene. V lost 7 bases and J lost 3, with 9 bases in between. CDR3 length: 12 amino acids. The germline gives CDR1 MDHEN, CDR2 SYDVKM. The CDR3 coding sequence is TGTGCCAGCAACTGGCAGGACACTGAAGCTTTCTTT. Protein: CASNWQDTEAFF.

The chain has TRBV7-9 and TRBJ1-4; no clear D. Trimming left V 0 bases short and J 3 bases short, with 8 bases between. CDR3 length equals 15 residues. Germline CDR1 is SEHNR and CDR2 is FQNEAQ (reference sequence). In DNA form, the CDR3 reads TGTGCCAGCAGCTTAGCGCTGGCAGCTAATGAAAAACTGTTTTTT. Translated, it gives CASSLALAANEKLFF. The whole variable domain, remainder taken from reference TRBV7-9 and TRBJ1-4, is DTGVSQNPRHKITKRGQNVTFRCDPISEHNRLYWYRQTLGQGPEFLTYFQNEAQLEKSRLLSDRFSAERPKGSFSTLEIQRTEQGDSAMYLCASSLALAANEKLFFGSGTQLSVL.

This chain connects TRBV12-3 or TRBV12-4 to TRBJ1-4; no definite D call. The CDR3 is made up of 14 amino acids. Trimming pared 6 bases from V and 4 bases from J, leaving 12 bases between. The CDR3 loop is CASSGPADNEKLFF. CDR3 bases: TGTGCCAGCAGCGGGCCTGCAGATAATGAAAAACTGTTTTTT.

The chain combines TRBV3-1 with TRBJ2-7; 9 bases are a match to TRBD2. The length of the CDR3 is 14 residues. CDR1 is LGHDT, CDR2 YNNKEL, per germline (reference sequence). V trimming: 8 bases; J trimming: 1 base; junction bases outside the gene matches: 6. This CDR3 is CASGRGGASYEQYF. CDR3 nucleotide sequence: TGTGCCAGCGGCCGCGGGGGGGCTTCCTACGAGCAGTACTTC.

J is TRBJ1-1 and V is TRBV7-9; tentatively, D is TRBD1 (5 bases). Germline CDR1 SEHNR, CDR2 FQNEAQ (reference sequence). V was pared by 5 bases and J by 1 base, with 14 bases between. This CDR3 spans 15 amino acids. The CDR3 here is CASSLSDRPNTEAFF. CDR3 sequence (DNA): TGTGCCAGCAGCCTCTCCGACAGACCGAACACTGAAGCTTTCTTT. The full variable domain, in which reference TRBV7-9 and TRBJ1-1 provide the parts outside the CDR3, is DTGVSQNPRHKITKRGQNVTFRCDPISEHNRLYWYRQTLGQGPEFLTYFQNEAQLEKSRLLSDRFSAERPKGSFSTLEIQRTEQGDSAMYLCASSLSDRPNTEAFFGQGTRLTVV.

This clonotype was detected a few times. The rearrangement joins TRBV7-3 to TRBJ2-7, with D unclear. CDR1 is SGHTA and CDR2 is FQGTGA in the germline V gene. Trimming cost V 2 bases and J 2 bases, with 13 bases left between them. CDR3 length: 15 amino acids. CDR3 protein: CASSLGVEPTYEQYF. The CDR3 DNA sequence: TGTGCCAGCAGCTTAGGGGTGGAGCCCACCTACGAGCAGTACTTC.

The chain has TRBV12-3 or TRBV12-4 and TRBJ2-7, with 7 bases identical to TRBD1. The CDR3 length is 12 residues. The V gene end was trimmed by 10 bases and the J gene end by 5 bases; junction bases not matched to a gene: 8. CDR3 in amino acids: CATQGVKNEQYF. CDR3 coding DNA: TGTGCCACCCAGGGGGTTAAGAACGAGCAGTACTTC.